One sample yielded the 2 T cell receptor beta chains listed below, sequenced in a study of blood T cell repertoires in COVID-19. The data were produced by immunoSEQ multiplex PCR, yet TCRdb's version contains in-frame clones alone and is incomplete. This table has some 100,000 clones, 80% appearing once. The sequenced material came from peripheral blood. These receptors came from a human donor in a cohort sampled during active COVID-19.

The chain has TRBV19 and TRBJ2-1; TRBD2 aligns across 9 bases. V lost 5 bases and J lost 7; bases outside the gene matches: 12. In germline, CDR1 is LNHDA, CDR2 SQIVND (reference sequence). This CDR3 spans 16 amino acids. The chain's CDR3 is CASSPGNGLARNEQFF. The CDR3 nucleotides are TGTGCCAGTAGTCCAGGGAACGGACTAGCGAGAAATGAGCAGTTCTTC.

V gene TRBV6-5 combines with J gene TRBJ2-7, with a tentative D call TRBD1 (6 bases). Germline CDR1 MNHEY, CDR2 SVGAGI. The germline V and J ends were trimmed by 6 bases and 5 bases, with 14 bases remaining between them. The CDR3 runs 13 residues. CDR3 coding DNA: TGTGCCAGCAGGACAGACAGGTGGCACGAGCAGTACTTC. This encodes CASRTDRWHEQYF.